The 3 T cell receptor beta chains presented below share a single source sample, sequenced in a study of blood T cell repertoires in COVID-19. Sequencing used immunoSEQ multiplex PCR; TCRdb keeps in-frame clones, though not all of them. The table lists 80,000 or so clones, 85% of them singletons. The sample comprised peripheral blood. The receptors derive from a man between 60 and 75 years old with COVID-19, enrolled during active disease.

J is TRBJ1-5 and V is TRBV24-1; 7 bases fit TRBD1. Germline V gene data show CDR1 as KGHDR and CDR2 as SFDVKD. V was pared by 5 bases and J by 4 bases, with 7 bases of the junction left unmatched. The CDR3 runs to 15 residues. CDR3 nucleotides: TGTGCCACCAGTGGTAATGAACAGGGGAATCAGCCCCAGCATTTT. Its translation is CATSGNEQGNQPQHF.

In this sample, this clone turned up a few times. The J gene is TRBJ2-7, the V gene TRBV2, with 9 nucleotides matching TRBD1. This CDR3 spans 14 amino acids. CDR1 is SNHLY, CDR2 FYNNEI, per germline. The V segment lost 4 bases and the J segment 6 bases; nucleotides outside the gene matches: 7. CDR3 amino acids: CASSVEGQGSEQYF. CDR3 sequence (DNA): TGTGCCAGCAGTGTCGAGGGACAGGGATCCGAGCAGTACTTC.

The chain uses TRBV21-1 and TRBJ2-2; the DNA was not used to check the table's D call, TRBD2. TRBV21-1 is recorded as a pseudogene. The length of the CDR3 is 19 residues. The CDR3 nucleotides are TGTGCCAGCAGCAAAGTACAGCGGGAGGTTCATCCTGGGACCGGGGAGCTGTTTTTT. The encoded protein is CASSKVQREVHPGTGELFF.